The subject of this entry is one T cell receptor beta chain. This entry is derived from a study of cytomegalovirus exposure and HLA in healthy donors. Primers for the PCR totalled 60 Vbeta and 13 Jbeta. The repertoire was sequenced with immunoSEQ multiplex PCR; TCRdb's copy has only in-frame clones and lacks some. In the table there are more than 60,000 clones, about 81% of which are singletons. The source material was PBMCs. This TCR derives from a woman aged 40 to 50 in good health and CMV-seropositive.

The CDR3 sequence: CAWSVGPSDAGYF. The DNA for the CDR3 is TGTGCCTGGAGTGTTGGCCCCAGCGACGCTGGGTACTTC. The rearrangement uses TRBV30 and TRBJ2-7; D is unresolved. CDR1 is GTSNPN and CDR2 is SVGIG in the germline V gene (reference sequence). This CDR3 has 13 amino acids. Trimming removed 0 bases from V and 12 bases from J, with 18 bases in between.